This TCR beta chain was documented in a study of cytomegalovirus exposure and HLA in healthy donors. As for the study in general: The platform used for the approximately 120 validation repertoires matched that of the approximately 710 first-cohort repertoires, a later analysis reported. Study findings and constraints: Cytomegalovirus association was assigned to over 150 TCR beta chains. TCR clusters originating in the first cohort tended to co-occur in the roughly 120 validation repertoires, according to a later analysis.

V was shortened by 6 bases and J by 1 base, with 13 bases between the two germline ends. The CDR3 has 15 residues. CDR1 and CDR2 (germline): PRHDT, FYEKMQ (reference sequence). In regard to this clone: The target antigen is unknown.

The validation cohort, a group of 120 or so subjects, included the donors and was separate from the approximately 660-subject first cohort. Clones were sequenced by immunoSEQ multiplex PCR, and TCRdb holds only the in-frame ones, with some missing. This table has 170,000 or so clones, around 81% appearing once. The chain is built from TRBV13 and TRBJ1-5; a weak D match, TRBD1 (5 bases). This TCR was recovered from a woman aged 18 to 35 in good health and CMV-seropositive. Sequencing used PBMCs. The CDR3 nucleotides are TGTGCCAGCAGTCGACTGGACAACAGCAATCAGCCCCAGCATTTT. Protein sequence: CASSRLDNSNQPQHF.